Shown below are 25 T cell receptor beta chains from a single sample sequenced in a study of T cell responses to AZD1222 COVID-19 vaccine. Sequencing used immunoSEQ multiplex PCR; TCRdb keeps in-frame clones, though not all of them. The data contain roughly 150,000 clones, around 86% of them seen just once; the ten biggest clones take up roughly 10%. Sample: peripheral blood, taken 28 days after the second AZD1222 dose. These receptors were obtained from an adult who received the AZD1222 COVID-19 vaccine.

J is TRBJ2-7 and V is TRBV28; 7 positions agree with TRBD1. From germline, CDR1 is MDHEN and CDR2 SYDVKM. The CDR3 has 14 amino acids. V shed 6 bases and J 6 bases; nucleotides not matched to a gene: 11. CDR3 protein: CASSLQGVWGEQYF. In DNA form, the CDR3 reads TGTGCCAGCAGCCTGCAGGGGGTTTGGGGCGAGCAGTACTTC. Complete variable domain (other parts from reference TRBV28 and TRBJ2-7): DVKVTQSSRYLVKRTGEKVFLECVQDMDHENMFWYRQDPGLGLRLIYFSYDVKMKEKGDIPEGYSVSREKKERFSLILESASTNQTSMYLCASSLQGVWGEQYFGPGTRLTVT.

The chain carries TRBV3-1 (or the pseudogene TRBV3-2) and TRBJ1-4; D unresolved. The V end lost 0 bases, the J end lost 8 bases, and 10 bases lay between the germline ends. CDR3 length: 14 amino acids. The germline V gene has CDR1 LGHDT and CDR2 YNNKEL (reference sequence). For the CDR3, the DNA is TGTGCCAGCAGCCAAGATCGGGTAGGGGAAAAACTGTTTTTT. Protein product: CASSQDRVGEKLFF.

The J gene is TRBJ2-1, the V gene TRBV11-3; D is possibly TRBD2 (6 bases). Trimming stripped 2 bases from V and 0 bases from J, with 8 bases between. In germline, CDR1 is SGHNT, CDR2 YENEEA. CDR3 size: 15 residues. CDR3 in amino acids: CASSLTGSSYNEQFF. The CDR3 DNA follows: TGTGCCAGCAGCTTAACCGGGAGCTCCTACAATGAGCAGTTCTTC.

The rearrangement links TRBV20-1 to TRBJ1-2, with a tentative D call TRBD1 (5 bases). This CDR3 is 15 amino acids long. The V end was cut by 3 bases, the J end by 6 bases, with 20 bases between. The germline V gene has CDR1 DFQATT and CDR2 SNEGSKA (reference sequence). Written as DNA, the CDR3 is TGCAGTGCTAGTAAGCCGGATCAGGGTAGCAATGGCTACACCTTC. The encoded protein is CSASKPDQGSNGYTF.

The CDR3 DNA follows: TGCAGCGTTGAAAGTACTGTCGGACAGGGCTCCTACGAGCAGTACTTC. Translation: CSVESTVGQGSYEQYF. The chain combines TRBV29-1 with TRBJ2-7; 8 bases align to TRBD1. V was clipped by 2 bases and J by 0 bases; unmatched bases: 9. Germline lookup yields CDR1 SQVTM and CDR2 ANQGSEA. The CDR3 has 16 amino acids.

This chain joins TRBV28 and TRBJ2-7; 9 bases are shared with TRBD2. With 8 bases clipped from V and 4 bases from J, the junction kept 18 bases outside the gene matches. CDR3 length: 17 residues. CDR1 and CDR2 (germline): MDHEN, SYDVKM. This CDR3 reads CASGSGGGRVPPYEQYF. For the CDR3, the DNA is TGTGCCAGCGGTTCGGGGGGCGGGAGGGTCCCGCCTTACGAGCAGTACTTC.

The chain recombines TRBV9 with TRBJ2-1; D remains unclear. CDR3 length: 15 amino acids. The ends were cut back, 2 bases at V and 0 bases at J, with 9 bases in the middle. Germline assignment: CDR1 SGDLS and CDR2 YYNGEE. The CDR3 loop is CASSVAALSYNEQFF. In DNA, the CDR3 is TGTGCCAGCAGCGTGGCCGCACTCTCCTACAATGAGCAGTTCTTC. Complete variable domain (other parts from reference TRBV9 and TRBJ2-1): DSGVTQTPKHLITATGQRVTLRCSPRSGDLSVYWYQQSLDQGLQFLIQYYNGEERAKGNILERFSAQQFPDLHSELNLSSLELGDSALYFCASSVAALSYNEQFFGPGTRLTVL.

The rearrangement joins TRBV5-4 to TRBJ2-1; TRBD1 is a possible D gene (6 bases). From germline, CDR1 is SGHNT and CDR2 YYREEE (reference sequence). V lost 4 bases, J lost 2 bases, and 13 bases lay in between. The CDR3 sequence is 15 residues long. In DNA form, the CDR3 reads TGTGCCAGCAGCACCTTCAGACAGGCCTACAATGAGCAGTTCTTC. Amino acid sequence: CASSTFRQAYNEQFF. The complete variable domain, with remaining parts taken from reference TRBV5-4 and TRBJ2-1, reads ETGVTQSPTHLIKTRGQQVTLRCSSQSGHNTVSWYQQALGQGPQFIFQYYREEENGRGNFPPRFSGLQFPNYSSELNVNALELDDSALYLCASSTFRQAYNEQFFGPGTRLTVL.

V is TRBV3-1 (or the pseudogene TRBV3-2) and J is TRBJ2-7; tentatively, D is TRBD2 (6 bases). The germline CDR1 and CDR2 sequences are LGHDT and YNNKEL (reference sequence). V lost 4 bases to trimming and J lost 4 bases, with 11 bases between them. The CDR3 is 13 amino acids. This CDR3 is CASSPLEGYEQYF. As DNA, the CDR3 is TGTGCCAGCAGCCCCCTGGAGGGATACGAGCAGTACTTC.

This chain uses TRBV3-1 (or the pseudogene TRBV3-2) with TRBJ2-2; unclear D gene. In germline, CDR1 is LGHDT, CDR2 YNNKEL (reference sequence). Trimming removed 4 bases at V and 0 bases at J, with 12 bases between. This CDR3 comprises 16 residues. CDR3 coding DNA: TGTGCCAGCAGCCCAAGACGCCGGACGAACACCGGGGAGCTGTTTTTT. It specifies CASSPRRRTNTGELFF.

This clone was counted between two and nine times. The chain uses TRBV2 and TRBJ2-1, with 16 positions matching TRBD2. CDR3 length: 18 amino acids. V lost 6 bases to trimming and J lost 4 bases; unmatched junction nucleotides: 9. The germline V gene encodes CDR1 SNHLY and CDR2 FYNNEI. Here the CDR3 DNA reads TGTGCCAGCAGCGGGACTAGCGGGAGGGCCGGGGGATACAATGAGCAGTTCTTC. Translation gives CASSGTSGRAGGYNEQFF.

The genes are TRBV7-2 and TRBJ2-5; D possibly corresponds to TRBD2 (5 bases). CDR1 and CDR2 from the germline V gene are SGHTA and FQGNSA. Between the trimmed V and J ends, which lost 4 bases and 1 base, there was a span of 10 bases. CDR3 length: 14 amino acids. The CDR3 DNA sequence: TGTGCCAGCAGCTCGCCGGGGTTCCAAGAGACCCAGTACTTC. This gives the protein CASSSPGFQETQYF.

CDR3 sequence: CASSIAAGVAGELFF. CDR3 sequence (DNA): TGTGCCAGTAGTATAGCAGCGGGAGTTGCCGGGGAGCTGTTTTTT. The gene calls are TRBV19 and TRBJ2-2; 8 nucleotides match TRBD2. Germline CDR1 is LNHDA and CDR2 is SQIVND (reference sequence). The trim removed 1 base at V and 6 bases at J, leaving 4 bases unmatched. The length of the CDR3 is 15 residues.

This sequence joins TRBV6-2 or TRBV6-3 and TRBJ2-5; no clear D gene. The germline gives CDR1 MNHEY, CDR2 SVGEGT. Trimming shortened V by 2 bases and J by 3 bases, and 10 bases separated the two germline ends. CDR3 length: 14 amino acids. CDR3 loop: CASSYVGLKETQYF. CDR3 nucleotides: TGTGCCAGCAGTTACGTAGGGTTAAAAGAGACCCAGTACTTC.

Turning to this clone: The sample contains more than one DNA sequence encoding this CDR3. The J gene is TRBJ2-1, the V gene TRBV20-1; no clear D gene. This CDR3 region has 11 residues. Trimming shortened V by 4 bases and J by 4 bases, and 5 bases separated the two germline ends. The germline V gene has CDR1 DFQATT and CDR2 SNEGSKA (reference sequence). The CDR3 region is CSANSYNEQFF. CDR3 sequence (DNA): TGCAGTGCTAACAGTTACAATGAGCAGTTCTTC.

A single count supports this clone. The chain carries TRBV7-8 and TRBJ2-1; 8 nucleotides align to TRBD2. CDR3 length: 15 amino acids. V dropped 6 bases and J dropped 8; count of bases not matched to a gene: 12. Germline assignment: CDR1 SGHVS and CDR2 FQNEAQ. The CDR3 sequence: CASRMYGRALDEQFF. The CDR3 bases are TGTGCCAGCAGAATGTACGGGAGGGCCCTGGATGAGCAGTTCTTC.

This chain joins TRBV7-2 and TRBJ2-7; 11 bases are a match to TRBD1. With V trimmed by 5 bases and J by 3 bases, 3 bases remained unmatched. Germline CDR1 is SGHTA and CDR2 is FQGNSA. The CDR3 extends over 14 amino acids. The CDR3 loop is CASSRDRGDYEQYF. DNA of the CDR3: TGTGCCAGCAGCCGGGACAGGGGGGACTACGAGCAGTACTTC.

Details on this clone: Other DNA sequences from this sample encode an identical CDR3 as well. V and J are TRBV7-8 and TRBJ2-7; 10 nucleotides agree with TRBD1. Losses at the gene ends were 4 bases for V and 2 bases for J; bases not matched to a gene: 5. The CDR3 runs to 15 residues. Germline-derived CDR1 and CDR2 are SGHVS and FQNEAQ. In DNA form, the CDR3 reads TGTGCCAGCAGCTACCGGGACAGGGGAACCTACGAGCAGTACTTC. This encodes CASSYRDRGTYEQYF.

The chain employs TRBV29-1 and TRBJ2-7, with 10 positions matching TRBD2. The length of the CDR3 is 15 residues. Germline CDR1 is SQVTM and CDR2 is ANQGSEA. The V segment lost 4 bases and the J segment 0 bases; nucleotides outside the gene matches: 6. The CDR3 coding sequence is TGCAGCGTTGCTAGCGGGAGTTCTAGCTCCTACGAGCAGTACTTC. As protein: CSVASGSSSSYEQYF.

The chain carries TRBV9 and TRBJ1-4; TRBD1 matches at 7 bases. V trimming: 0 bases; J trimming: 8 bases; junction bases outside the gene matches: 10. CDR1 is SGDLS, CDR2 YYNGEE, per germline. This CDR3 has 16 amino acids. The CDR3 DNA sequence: TGTGCCAGCAGCGTAGGAGACAGGGCTTTTAGAGAAAAACTGTTTTTT. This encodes CASSVGDRAFREKLFF.

CDR3 protein: CASSLVQGFTGELFF. DNA for the CDR3: TGTGCCAGCAGCTTGGTACAGGGTTTCACCGGGGAGCTGTTTTTT. The V gene is TRBV7-6, the J gene TRBJ2-2; D is possibly TRBD1 (6 bases). CDR3 length equals 15 residues. CDR1 and CDR2 (germline): SGHVS, FNYEAQ. V shed 3 bases and J shed 4 bases, with 12 bases lying between them.

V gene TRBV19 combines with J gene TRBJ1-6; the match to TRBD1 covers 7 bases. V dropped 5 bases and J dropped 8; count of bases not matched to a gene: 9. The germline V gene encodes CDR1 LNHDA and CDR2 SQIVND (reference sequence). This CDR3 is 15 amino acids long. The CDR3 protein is CASSGDRERHSPLHF. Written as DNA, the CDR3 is TGTGCCAGTAGTGGCGACAGGGAGAGGCATTCACCCCTCCACTTT.

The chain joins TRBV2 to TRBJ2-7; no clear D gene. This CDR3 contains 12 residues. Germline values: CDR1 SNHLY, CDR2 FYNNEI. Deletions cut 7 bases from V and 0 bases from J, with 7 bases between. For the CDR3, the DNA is TGTGCCAGCAACCGGGCCTCCTACGAGCAGTACTTC. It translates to CASNRASYEQYF.

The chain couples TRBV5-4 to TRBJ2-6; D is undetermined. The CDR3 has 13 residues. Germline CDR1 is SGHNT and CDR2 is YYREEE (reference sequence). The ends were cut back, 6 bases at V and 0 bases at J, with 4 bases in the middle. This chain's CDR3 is CASKGSGANVLTF. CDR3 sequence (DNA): TGTGCCAGCAAAGGCTCTGGGGCCAACGTCCTGACTTTC.

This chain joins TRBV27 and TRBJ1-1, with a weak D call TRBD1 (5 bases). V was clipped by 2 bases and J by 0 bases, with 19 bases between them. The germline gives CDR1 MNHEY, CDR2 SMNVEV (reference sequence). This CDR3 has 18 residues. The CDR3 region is CASSLRGRAIGMNTEAFF. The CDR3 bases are TGTGCCAGCAGTTTAAGGGGACGGGCGATCGGGATGAACACTGAAGCTTTCTTT.